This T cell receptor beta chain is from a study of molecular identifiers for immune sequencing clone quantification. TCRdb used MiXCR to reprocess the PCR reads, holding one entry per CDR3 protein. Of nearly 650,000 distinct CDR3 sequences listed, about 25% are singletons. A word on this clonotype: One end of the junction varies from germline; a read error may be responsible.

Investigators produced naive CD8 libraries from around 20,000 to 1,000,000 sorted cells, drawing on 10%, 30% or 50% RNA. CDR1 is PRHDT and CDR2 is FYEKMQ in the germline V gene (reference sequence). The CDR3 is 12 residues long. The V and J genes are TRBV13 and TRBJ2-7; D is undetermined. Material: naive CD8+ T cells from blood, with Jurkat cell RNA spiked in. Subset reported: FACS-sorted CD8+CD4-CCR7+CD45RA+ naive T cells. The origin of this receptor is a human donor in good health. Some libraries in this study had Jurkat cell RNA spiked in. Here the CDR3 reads CASSLGPDEQHF. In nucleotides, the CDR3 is TGTGCCAGCAGCTTAGGACCGGACGAGCAGCACTTC.